This is a list of T cell receptor beta chains from one sample in a study of beta chain features in type 1 diabetes. The repertoire was sequenced with immunoSEQ multiplex PCR; TCRdb's copy has only in-frame clones and lacks some. The repertoire includes about 140,000 clones, less than 8.5% of them detected once, and 1.3% to 1.5% sits in the top ten. The specimen was central memory CD4+ T cells from blood. The receptors here all came from a woman aged 25 to 39 in good health. Each CDR3 is given with its conserved first and last residue. Fields, in order: J gene, clone size, V gene, CDR3 protein. A row's size may be missing; if present it is once, few, many or a size class.

>TRBJ2-7|few|TRBV30
CAWSVLLGGTGYEQYF
>TRBJ2-2|few|TRBV6-6
CASRGAISNTGELFF
>TRBJ1-4|few|TRBV9
CASSVEGGAGEKLFF
>TRBJ1-5|-|TRBV28
CASSFGGEGQPQHF
>TRBJ2-1|many|TRBV5-1
CASSLAWDRGEARDNEQFF
>TRBJ2-7|-|TRBV11-2
CASSLGTVEQYF
>TRBJ2-7|-|TRBV7-2
CASSFAEGYEQYF
>TRBJ1-5|many|TRBV27
CASSLRGWNQPQHF
>TRBJ2-1|few|TRBV9
CASSPVPGLAGGGEQFF
>TRBJ2-1|few|TRBV19
CASTSGWSSYNEQFF
>TRBJ2-4|-|TRBV29-1
CSVGTLSGRWGNIQYF
>TRBJ2-7|few|TRBV25-1
CASSPTSYEQYF
>TRBJ1-1|-|TRBV18
CASSTGDNTEAFF
>TRBJ2-7|-|TRBV4-3
CASSQGYTRGGEQYF
>TRBJ1-3|few|TRBV6-6
CASRKRGSGNTIYF
>TRBJ2-3|few|TRBV5-1
CASSDGLGDTQYF
>TRBJ1-1|-|TRBV7-2
CASSLAGHNTEAFF
>TRBJ2-1|few|TRBV7-2
CASRRGGPYNEQFF
>TRBJ2-5|-|TRBV9
CASSSLGLAGVETQYF
>TRBJ2-7|few|TRBV11-3
CASRGGISSYEQYF
>TRBJ1-1|many|TRBV7-3
CASSFQENTEAFF
>TRBJ2-2|-|TRBV28
CASKEASGRGELFF
>TRBJ2-1|-|TRBV7-3
CASSNRTGPGEQFF
>TRBJ2-1|-|TRBV11-3
CASSLGGDREQFF
>TRBJ2-1|-|TRBV14
CASSQEWSSGMVGALFF